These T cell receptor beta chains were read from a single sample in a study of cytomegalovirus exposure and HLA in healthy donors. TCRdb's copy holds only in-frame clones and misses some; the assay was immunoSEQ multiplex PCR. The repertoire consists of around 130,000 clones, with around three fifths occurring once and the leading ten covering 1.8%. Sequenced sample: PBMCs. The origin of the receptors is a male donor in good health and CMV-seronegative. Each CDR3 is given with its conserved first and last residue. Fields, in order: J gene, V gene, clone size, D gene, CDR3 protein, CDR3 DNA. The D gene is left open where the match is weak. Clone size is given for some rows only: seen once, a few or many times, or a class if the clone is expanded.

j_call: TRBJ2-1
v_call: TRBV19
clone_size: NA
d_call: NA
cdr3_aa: CASSPPNRRDEQFF
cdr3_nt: TGTGCCAGTAGTCCCCCTAACAGGAGAGATGAGCAGTTCTTC

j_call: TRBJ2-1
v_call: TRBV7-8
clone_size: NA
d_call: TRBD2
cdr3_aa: CASSLGQRGSYNEQFF
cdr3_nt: TGTGCCAGCAGCTTAGGGCAGCGGGGGTCCTACAATGAGCAGTTCTTC

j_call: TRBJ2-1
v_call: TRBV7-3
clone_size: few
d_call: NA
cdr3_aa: CASSLSNEQFF
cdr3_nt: TGTGCCAGCAGCTTGAGCAATGAGCAGTTCTTC

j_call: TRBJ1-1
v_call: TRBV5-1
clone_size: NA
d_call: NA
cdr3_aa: CASSSDTSGTEAFF
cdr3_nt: TGCGCCAGCAGCTCCGACACCTCAGGGACTGAAGCTTTCTTT

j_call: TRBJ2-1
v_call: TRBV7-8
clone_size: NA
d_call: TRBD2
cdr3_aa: CASSPSGGVSYNEQFF
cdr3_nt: TGTGCCAGCAGCCCAAGCGGGGGGGTCTCCTACAATGAGCAGTTCTTC

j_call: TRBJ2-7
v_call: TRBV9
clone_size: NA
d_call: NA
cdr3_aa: CASSEEGRNYEQYF
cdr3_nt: TGTGCCAGCAGCGAAGAGGGCAGGAACTACGAGCAGTACTTC

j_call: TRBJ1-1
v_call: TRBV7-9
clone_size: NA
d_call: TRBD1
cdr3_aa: CASSLQGAVGTEAFF
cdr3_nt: TGTGCCAGCAGCTTACAGGGGGCGGTGGGCACTGAAGCTTTCTTT

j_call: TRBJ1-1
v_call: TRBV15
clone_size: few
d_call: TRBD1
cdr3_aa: CATSRDQGAYGTEAFF
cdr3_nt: TGTGCCACCAGCAGAGATCAGGGGGCTTATGGCACTGAAGCTTTCTTT

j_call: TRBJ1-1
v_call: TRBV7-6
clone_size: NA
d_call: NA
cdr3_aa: CASSLVGGVVNTEAFF
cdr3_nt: TGTGCCAGCAGCTTAGTAGGAGGGGTCGTGAACACTGAAGCTTTCTTT

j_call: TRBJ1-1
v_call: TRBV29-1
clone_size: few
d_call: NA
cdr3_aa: CSVEVAGPEAFF
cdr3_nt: TGCAGCGTTGAAGTTGCGGGGCCTGAAGCTTTCTTT

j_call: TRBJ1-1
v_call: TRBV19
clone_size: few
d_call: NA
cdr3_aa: CASSMGVYGTEAFF
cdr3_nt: TGTGCCAGTAGTATGGGAGTGTATGGTACTGAAGCTTTCTTT

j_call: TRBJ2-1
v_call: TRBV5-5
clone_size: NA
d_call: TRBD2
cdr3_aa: CASSLVRLAVYNEQFF
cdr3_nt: TGTGCCAGCAGCTTGGTTCGGCTAGCGGTCTACAATGAGCAGTTCTTC

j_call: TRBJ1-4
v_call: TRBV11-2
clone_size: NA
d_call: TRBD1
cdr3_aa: CASSVLGTGNNEKLFF
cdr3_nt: TGTGCCAGCAGCGTCCTCGGGACAGGGAATAATGAAAAACTGTTTTTT

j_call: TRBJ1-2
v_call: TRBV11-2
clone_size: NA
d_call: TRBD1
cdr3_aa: CASSSPPPGQGGYGYTF
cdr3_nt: TGTGCCAGCAGCTCCCCCCCGCCAGGACAGGGGGGCTATGGCTACACCTTC

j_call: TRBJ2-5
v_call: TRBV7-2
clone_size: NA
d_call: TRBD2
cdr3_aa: CASSFGGMETQYF
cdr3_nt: TGTGCCAGCAGCTTCGGGGGGATGGAGACCCAGTACTTC

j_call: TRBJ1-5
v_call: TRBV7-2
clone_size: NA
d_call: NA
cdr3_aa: CASSLDLSNQPQHF
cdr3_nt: TGTGCCAGCAGCTTAGACTTGAGCAATCAGCCCCAGCATTTT

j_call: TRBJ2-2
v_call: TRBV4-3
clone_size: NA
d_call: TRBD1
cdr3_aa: CASSQAINRGLTTGELFF
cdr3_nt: TGCGCCAGCAGCCAGGCTATTAACAGGGGGCTCACGACCGGGGAGCTGTTTTTT

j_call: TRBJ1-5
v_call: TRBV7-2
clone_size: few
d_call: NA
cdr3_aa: CASSLGRDQPQHF
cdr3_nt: TGTGCCAGCAGCTTAGGGCGGGATCAGCCCCAGCATTTT

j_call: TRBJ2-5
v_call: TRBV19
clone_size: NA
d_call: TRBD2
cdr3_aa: CASSAAGGRQTQYF
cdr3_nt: TGTGCCAGTAGTGCAGCGGGGGGTAGGCAGACCCAGTACTTC

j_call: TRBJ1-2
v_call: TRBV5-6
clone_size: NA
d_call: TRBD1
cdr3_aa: CASSTGTDNYGYTF
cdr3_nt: TGTGCCAGCAGCACCGGGACAGATAACTATGGCTACACCTTC

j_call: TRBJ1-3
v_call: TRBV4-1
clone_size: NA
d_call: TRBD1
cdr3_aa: CASSQGVQGATGNTIYF
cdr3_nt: TGCGCCAGCAGCCAAGGGGTTCAGGGGGCGACTGGAAACACCATATATTTT

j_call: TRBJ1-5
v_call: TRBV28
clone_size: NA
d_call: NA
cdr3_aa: CASSLPGGGARPQHF
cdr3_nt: TGTGCCAGCAGTTTACCCGGGGGGGGAGCGAGGCCCCAGCATTTT

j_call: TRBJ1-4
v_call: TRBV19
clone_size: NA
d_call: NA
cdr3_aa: CASTRGEKLFF
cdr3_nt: TGTGCCAGTACACGGGGTGAAAAACTGTTTTTT

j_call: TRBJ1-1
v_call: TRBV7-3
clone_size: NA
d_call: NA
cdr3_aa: CASSLTDRRSEAFF
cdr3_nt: TGTGCCAGCAGCTTAACCGACAGGAGAAGTGAAGCTTTCTTT

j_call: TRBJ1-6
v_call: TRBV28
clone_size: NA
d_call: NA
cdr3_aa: CASRLDTGGQSSPLHF
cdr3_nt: TGTGCCAGCAGACTCGATACCGGGGGGCAGAGTTCACCCCTCCACTTT